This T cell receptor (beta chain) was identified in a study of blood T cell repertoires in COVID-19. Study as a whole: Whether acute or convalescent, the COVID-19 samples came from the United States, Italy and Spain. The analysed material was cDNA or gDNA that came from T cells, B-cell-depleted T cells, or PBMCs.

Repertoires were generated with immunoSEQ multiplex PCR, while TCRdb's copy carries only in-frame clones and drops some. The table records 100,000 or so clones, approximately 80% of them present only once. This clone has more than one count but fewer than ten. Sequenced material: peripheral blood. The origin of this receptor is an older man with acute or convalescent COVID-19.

The CDR3 is CASKPGQGRNQPQHF. CDR3 coding DNA: TGTGCCAGTAAACCGGGACAGGGGAGGAATCAGCCCCAGCATTTT. The V gene is TRBV19, the J gene TRBJ1-5; 10 bases line up with TRBD1. The V gene end was trimmed by 7 bases and the J gene end by 4 bases; junction bases not matched to a gene: 7. Germline CDR1 LNHDA, CDR2 SQIVND (reference sequence). The CDR3 covers 15 residues.